The 2 T cell receptor beta chains presented below share a single source sample, sequenced in a study of graft-versus-host responses after intestinal transplantation. These TCRs are of unknown antigen specificity. Sequenced by immunoSEQ multiplex PCR; TCRdb stores in-frame clones only, minus some. The table has 45,000 to 60,000 clones, over 90% seen once. The sample here was unstimulated CD4+ T cells sorted from spleen or lymph node cells, taken before transplant. These receptors all come from a human donor who was the organ donor for an intestinal transplant.

This clone was observed once. This chain uses TRBV27 with TRBJ2-3; no clear D. Trimming pared 0 bases from V and 1 base from J, leaving 11 bases between. Germline loops: CDR1 MNHEY, CDR2 SMNVEV (reference sequence). The CDR3 loop spans 16 amino acids. The CDR3 DNA sequence: TGTGCCAGCAGTTTATCGTCCTCTTCCCGCACAGATACGCAGTATTTT. This gives the protein CASSLSSSSRTDTQYF.

This chain uses TRBV5-1 with TRBJ1-2; weak D call: TRBD1 (5 bases). Between the trimmed V and J ends, which lost 0 bases and 6 bases, there was a span of 9 bases. This CDR3 is built from 13 residues. In germline, CDR1 is SGHRS, CDR2 YFSETQ. This chain's CDR3 is CASSLGDVDGYTF. The CDR3 DNA sequence: TGCGCCAGCAGCTTGGGGGACGTAGATGGCTACACCTTC.